A single sample is the source of the 13 T cell receptor beta chains below, sequenced in a study of CXCR3-negative and CXCR3-positive naive CD8 T cells. Study-wide points: Relative to CXCR3-negative naive cells, CXCR3-positive naive cells had more hydrophobic TRB CDR3s.

The study made its TRB cDNA libraries by 5' RACE, adding UMI labels. TCRdb reprocessed the 5' RACE reads, keeping one entry per CDR3 protein, no DNA. The table lists 100,000 to 150,000 distinct CDR3 sequences. These TCRs' antigens remain unknown. Sequencing used naive CXCR3+ CD8+ T cells from blood. Subset specified: CD45RO-CCR7+CD27+CD95- naive CD8+ T cells expressing CXCR3 (TNR3+). The receptors stem from a human donor in good health. Some clones in this sample may be carry-over from other donors' samples.

V usage is TRBV7-3 and J usage is TRBJ2-7; TCRdb selects TRBD2, and the lack of DNA leaves this call unchecked. The CDR3 runs to 13 residues. The V gene's germline CDR1 is SGHTA and CDR2 FQGTGA. The CDR3 sequence: CASSFSEGYEQYF. Full variable domain (remainder filled in from reference TRBV7-3 and TRBJ2-7): GAGVSQTPSNKVTEKGKYVELRCDPISGHTALYWYRQSLGQGPEFLIYFQGTGAADDSGLPNDRFFAVRPEGSVSTLKIQRTERGDSAVYLCASSFSEGYEQYFGPGTRLTVT.

The rearrangement uses TRBV12-3 or TRBV12-4 and TRBJ2-1; there is no DNA to check the TCRdb D call of TRBD2. This CDR3 is 17 amino acids long. The CDR3 sequence is CASSPLGLAGGSGEQFF.

The chain uses TRBV28 and TRBJ2-7; TCRdb's assignment of TRBD2 cannot be checked, as there is no DNA. This CDR3 is 12 amino acids long. CDR1 and CDR2 from the germline V gene are MDHEN and SYDVKM. CDR3 region: CASKRGTYEQYF.

The gene calls are TRBV7-6 and TRBJ2-7; as DNA is missing, the TRBD2 call by TCRdb cannot be tested. The germline V gene encodes CDR1 SGHVS and CDR2 FNYEAQ. The CDR3 consists of 15 residues. CDR3 loop: CASSQTSGGFSEQYF.

The chain couples TRBV15 to TRBJ2-7. The length of the CDR3 is 15 residues. From germline, CDR1 is LNHNV and CDR2 YYDKDF (reference sequence). The chain's CDR3 is CATSEELTGPYEQYF.

The genes are TRBV5-1 and TRBJ2-1; TCRdb reports TRBD1, a call that lacks DNA to check it against. Per germline, CDR1 SGHRS and CDR2 YFSETQ. This CDR3 comprises 15 residues. CDR3 region: CASSFSGGLYNEQFF.

The chain combines TRBV6-2 or TRBV6-3 with TRBJ2-6. This CDR3 contains 15 residues. Per the germline V gene, CDR1 is MNHEY and CDR2 is SVGEGT. The CDR3 sequence: CASSVSGSGANVLTF.

V and J are TRBV4-1 and TRBJ2-1; the TRBD2 assignment by TCRdb is unverifiable without DNA. The CDR3 totals 16 residues. Germline CDR1 MGHRA, CDR2 YSYEKL. This CDR3 is CASSHLAGKVDNEQFF.

The rearrangement links TRBV7-6 to TRBJ2-2; TCRdb's D call, TRBD1, is unchecked because there is no DNA. Germline CDR1 reads SGHVS; CDR2 reads FNYEAQ. This CDR3 comprises 15 residues. The CDR3 region is CASSSRGQNTGELFF.

The rearrangement links TRBV6-5 to TRBJ1-2; TCRdb indicates TRBD1, and absent DNA this call remains unverified. Per germline, CDR1 MNHEY and CDR2 SVGAGI. The CDR3 consists of 13 residues. The CDR3 is CASSYAGDYGYTF.

J is TRBJ2-7 and V is TRBV7-6. The CDR3 length is 16 residues. CDR1 and CDR2 (germline): SGHVS, FNYEAQ. CDR3 region: CASSPSGETPGYEQYF.

The rearrangement uses TRBV12-3 or TRBV12-4 and TRBJ2-1; the TCRdb D gene call, TRBD2, has no DNA to confirm it. This CDR3 has 17 residues. CDR3 sequence reads: CASSPSSGYATYNEQFF.

CDR3 amino acids: CASSLDRGVQETQYF. The V and J genes are TRBV28 and TRBJ2-5; TCRdb selects TRBD1, and the lack of DNA leaves this call unchecked. Germline V gives CDR1 MDHEN, CDR2 SYDVKM. The CDR3 length is 15 residues.